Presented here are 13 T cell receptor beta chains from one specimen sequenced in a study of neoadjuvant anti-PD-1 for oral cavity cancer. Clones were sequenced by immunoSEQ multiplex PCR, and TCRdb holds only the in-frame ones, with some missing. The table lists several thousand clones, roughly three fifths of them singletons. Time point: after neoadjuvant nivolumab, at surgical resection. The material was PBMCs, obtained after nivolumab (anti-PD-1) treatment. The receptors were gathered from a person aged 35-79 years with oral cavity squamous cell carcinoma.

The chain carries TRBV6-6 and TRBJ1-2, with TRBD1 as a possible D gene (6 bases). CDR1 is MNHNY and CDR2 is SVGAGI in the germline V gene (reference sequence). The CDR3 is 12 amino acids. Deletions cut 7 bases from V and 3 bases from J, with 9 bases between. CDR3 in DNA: TGTGCCAGCAATGGGGGCGACTATGGCTACACCTTC. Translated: CASNGGDYGYTF.

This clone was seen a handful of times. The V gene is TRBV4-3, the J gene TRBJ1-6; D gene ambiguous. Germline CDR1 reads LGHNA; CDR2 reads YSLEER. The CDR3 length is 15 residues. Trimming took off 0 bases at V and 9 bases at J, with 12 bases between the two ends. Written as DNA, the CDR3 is TGCGCCAGCAGCCAAGATCGGGAAGCTAGTTCACCCCTCCACTTT. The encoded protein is CASSQDREASSPLHF.

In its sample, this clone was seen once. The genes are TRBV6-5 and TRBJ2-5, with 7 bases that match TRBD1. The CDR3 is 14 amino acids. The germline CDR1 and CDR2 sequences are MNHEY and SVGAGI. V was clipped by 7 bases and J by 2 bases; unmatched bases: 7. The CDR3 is CASTPTGKQETQYF. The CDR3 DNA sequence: TGTGCCAGCACCCCGACAGGGAAGCAAGAGACCCAGTACTTC.

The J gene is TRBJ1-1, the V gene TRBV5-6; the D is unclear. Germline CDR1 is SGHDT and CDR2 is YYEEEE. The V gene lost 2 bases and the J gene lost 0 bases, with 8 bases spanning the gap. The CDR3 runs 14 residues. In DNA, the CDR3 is TGTGCCAGCAGCTTTTTTCAGTTGAACACTGAAGCTTTCTTT. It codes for CASSFFQLNTEAFF.

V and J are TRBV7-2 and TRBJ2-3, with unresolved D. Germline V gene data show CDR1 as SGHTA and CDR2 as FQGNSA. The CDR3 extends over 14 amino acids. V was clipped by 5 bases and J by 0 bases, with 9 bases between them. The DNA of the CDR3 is TGTGCCAGCAGCCCCGGACCAAGCACAGATACGCAGTATTTT. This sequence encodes CASSPGPSTDTQYF. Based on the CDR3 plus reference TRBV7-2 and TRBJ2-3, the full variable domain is GAGVSQSPSNKVTEKGKDVELRCDPISGHTALYWYRQSLGQGLEFLIYFQGNSAPDKSGLPSDRFSAERTGGSVSTLTIQRTQQEDSAVYLCASSPGPSTDTQYFGPGTRLTVL.

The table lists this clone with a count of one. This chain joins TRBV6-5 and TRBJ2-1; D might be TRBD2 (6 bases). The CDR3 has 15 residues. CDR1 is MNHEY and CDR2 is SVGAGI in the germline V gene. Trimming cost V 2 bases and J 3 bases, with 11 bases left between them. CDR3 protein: CASSYGTPYYNEQFF. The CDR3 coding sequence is TGTGCCAGCAGTTACGGGACTCCATACTACAATGAGCAGTTCTTC.

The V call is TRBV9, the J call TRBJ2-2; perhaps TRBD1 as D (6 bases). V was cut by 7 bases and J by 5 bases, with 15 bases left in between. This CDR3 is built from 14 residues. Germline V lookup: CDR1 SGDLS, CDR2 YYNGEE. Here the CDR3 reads CASGHRVETGELFF. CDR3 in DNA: TGTGCCAGCGGTCACAGGGTTGAGACCGGGGAGCTGTTTTTT.

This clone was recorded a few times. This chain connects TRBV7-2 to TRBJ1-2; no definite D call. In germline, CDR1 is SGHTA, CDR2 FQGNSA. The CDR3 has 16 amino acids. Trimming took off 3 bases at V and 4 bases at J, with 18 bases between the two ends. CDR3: CASSFRPPPSLYGYTF. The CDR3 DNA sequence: TGTGCCAGCAGCTTCCGACCCCCACCATCCCTCTATGGCTACACCTTC.

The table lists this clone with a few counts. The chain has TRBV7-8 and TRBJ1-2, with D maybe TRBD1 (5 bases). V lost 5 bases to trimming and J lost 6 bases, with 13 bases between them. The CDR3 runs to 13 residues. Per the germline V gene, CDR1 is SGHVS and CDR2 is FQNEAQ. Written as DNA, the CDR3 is TGTGCCAGCAGCCTAACGGGGGGAAATGGCTACACCTTC. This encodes CASSLTGGNGYTF.

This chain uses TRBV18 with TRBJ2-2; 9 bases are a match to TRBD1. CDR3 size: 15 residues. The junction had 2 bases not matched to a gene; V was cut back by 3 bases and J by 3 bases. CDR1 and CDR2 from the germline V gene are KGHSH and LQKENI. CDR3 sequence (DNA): TGTGCCAGCTCACCGGGACAGGGTGACACCGGGGAGCTGTTTTTT. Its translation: CASSPGQGDTGELFF.

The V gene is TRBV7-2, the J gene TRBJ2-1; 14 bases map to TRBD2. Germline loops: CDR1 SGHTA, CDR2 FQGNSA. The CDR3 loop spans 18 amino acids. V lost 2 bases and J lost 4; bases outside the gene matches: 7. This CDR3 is CASSLRSGTSGGYNEQFF. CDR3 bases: TGTGCCAGCAGCTTACGCTCCGGGACTAGCGGGGGTTACAATGAGCAGTTCTTC.

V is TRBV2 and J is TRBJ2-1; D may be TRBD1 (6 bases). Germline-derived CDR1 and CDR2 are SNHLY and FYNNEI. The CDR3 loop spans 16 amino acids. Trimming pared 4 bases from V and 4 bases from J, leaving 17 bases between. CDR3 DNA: TGTGCCAGCAGTGCCGGGGACACCAACCTATACAATGAGCAGTTCTTC. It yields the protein CASSAGDTNLYNEQFF.

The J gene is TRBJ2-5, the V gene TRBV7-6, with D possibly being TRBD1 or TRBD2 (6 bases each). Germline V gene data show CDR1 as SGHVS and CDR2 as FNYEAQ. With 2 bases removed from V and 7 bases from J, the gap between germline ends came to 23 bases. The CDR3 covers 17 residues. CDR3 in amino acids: CASSLIGGRTGAGTQYF. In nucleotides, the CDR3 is TGTGCCAGCAGCTTAATCGGGGGCCGGACTGGTGCGGGGACCCAGTACTTC.